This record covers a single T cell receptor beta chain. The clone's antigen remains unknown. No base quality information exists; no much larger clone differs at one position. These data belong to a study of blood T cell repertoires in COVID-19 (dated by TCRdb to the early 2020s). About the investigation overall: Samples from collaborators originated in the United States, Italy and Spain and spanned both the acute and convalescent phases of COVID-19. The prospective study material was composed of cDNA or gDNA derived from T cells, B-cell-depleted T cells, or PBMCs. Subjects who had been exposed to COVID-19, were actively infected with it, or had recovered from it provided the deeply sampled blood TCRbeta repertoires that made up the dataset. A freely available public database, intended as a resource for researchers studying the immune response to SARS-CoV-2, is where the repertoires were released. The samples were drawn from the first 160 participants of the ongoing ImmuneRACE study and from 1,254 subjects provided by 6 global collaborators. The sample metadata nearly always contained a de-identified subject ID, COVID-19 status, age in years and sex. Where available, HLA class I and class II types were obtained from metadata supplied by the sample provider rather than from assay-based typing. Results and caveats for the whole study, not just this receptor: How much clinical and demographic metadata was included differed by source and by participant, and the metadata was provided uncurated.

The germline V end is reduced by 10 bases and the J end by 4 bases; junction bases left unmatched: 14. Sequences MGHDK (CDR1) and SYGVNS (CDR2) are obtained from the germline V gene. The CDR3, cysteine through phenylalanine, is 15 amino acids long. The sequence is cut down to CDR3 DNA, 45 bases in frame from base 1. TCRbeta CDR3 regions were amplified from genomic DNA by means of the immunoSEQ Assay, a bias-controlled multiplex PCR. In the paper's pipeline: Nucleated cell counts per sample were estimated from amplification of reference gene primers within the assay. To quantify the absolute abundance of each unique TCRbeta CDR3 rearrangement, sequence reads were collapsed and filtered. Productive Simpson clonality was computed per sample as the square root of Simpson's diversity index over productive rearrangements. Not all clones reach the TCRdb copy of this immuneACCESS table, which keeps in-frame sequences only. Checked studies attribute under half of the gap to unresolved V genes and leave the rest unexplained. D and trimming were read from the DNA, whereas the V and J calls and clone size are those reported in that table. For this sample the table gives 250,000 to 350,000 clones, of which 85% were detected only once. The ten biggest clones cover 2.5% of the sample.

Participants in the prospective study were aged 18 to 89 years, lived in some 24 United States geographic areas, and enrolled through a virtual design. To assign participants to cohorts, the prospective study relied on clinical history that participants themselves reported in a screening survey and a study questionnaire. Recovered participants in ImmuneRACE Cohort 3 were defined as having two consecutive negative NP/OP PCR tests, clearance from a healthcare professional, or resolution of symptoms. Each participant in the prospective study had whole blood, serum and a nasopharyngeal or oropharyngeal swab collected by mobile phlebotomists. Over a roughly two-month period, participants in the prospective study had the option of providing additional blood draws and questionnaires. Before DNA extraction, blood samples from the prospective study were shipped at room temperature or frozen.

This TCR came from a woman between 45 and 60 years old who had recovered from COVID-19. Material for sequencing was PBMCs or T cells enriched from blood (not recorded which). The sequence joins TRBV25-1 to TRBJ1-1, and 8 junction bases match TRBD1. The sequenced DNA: TGTGCCACCCCTTCTCCCGGACAGGGAAGCACTGAAGCTTTCTTT. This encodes CATPSPGQGSTEAFF.